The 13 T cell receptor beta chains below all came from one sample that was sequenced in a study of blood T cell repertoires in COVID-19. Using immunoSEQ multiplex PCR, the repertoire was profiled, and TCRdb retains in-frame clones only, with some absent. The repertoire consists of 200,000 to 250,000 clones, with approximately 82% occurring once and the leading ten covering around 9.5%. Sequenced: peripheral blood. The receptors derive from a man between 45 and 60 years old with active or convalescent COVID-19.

The CDR3 region is CASSSGQLQETQYF. CDR3 DNA sequence: TGTGCCAGCAGCTCGGGACAGCTACAAGAGACCCAGTACTTC. The gene calls are TRBV11-3 and TRBJ2-5, with TRBD1 matching over 7 bases. This CDR3 comprises 14 residues. Germline assignment: CDR1 SGHNT and CDR2 YENEEA. V lost 4 bases and J lost 2; bases outside the gene matches: 4.

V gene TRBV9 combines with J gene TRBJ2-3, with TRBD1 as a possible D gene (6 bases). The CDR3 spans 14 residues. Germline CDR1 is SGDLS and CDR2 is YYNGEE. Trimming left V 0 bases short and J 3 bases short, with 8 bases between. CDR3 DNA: TGTGCCAGCAGCGTAGGCCAGGGGACAGATACGCAGTATTTT. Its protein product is CASSVGQGTDTQYF. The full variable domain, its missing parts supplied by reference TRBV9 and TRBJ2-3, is DSGVTQTPKHLITATGQRVTLRCSPRSGDLSVYWYQQSLDQGLQFLIQYYNGEERAKGNILERFSAQQFPDLHSELNLSSLELGDSALYFCASSVGQGTDTQYFGPGTRLTVL.

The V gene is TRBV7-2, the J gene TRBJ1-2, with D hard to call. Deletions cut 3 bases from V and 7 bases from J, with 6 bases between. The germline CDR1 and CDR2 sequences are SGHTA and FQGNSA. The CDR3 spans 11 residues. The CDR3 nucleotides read TGTGCCAGCAGCTTCTATTCTGGCTACACCTTC. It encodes CASSFYSGYTF.

CDR3 bases: TGCGCCAGCACCACTAGGACTGGGTCTTACTATGGCTACACCTTC. Translated, it gives CASTTRTGSYYGYTF. The chain recombines TRBV10-2 with TRBJ1-2; D unclear. Germline CDR1 WSHSY, CDR2 SAAADI. The V and J ends lost 7 bases and 3 bases respectively, with 18 bases between them. CDR3 length: 15 residues.

The CDR3 DNA sequence: TGCGCCAGCAGGGCCACCGGGACTAGCGGGAGCACCTCCTACGAGCAGTACTTC. Its protein product is CASRATGTSGSTSYEQYF. The chain carries TRBV5-1 and TRBJ2-7, with TRBD2 matching 14 bases. Germline CDR1 SGHRS, CDR2 YFSETQ. The CDR3 consists of 18 residues. J gave up 0 bases and V 5 bases, and 10 bases lay outside the gene matches.

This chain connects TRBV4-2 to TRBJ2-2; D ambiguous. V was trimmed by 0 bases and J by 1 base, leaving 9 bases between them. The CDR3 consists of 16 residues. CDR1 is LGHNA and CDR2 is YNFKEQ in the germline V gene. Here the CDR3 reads CASSQEIAQNTGELFF. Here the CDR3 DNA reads TGTGCCAGCAGCCAAGAGATTGCGCAGAACACCGGGGAGCTGTTTTTT.

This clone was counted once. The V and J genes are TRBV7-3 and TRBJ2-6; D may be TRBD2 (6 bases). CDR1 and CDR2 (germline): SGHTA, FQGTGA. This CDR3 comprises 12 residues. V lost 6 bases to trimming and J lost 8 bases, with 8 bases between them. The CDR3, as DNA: TGTGCCAGCAGTGGGGGGACCAACGTCCTGACTTTC. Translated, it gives CASSGGTNVLTF.

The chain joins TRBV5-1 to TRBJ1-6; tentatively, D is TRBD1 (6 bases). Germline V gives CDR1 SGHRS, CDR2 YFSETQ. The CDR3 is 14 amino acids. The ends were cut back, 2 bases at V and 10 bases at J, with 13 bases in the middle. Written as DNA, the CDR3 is TGCGCCAGCAGCTTCACAGGGCAGGGCTCACCCCTCCACTTT. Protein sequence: CASSFTGQGSPLHF.

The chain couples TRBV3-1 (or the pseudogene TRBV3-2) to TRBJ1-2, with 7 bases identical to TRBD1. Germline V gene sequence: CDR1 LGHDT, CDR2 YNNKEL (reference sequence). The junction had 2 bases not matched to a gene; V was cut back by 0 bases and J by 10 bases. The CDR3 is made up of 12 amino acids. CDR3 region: CASSQDGTVYTF. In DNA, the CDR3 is TGTGCCAGCAGCCAAGATGGGACAGTCTACACCTTC.

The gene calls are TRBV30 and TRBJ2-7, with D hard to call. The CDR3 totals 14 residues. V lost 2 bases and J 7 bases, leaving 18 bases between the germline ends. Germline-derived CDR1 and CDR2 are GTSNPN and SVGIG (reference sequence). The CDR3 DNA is TGTGCCTGGAGTCTGGGTCTCCTTACGGGTGAGCAGTACTTC. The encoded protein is CAWSLGLLTGEQYF.

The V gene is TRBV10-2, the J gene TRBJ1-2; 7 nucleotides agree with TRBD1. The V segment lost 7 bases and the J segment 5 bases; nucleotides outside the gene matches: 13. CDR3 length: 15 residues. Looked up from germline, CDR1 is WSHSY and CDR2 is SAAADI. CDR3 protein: CASNDWEGGFYGYTF. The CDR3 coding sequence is TGCGCCAGCAATGATTGGGAAGGGGGCTTTTATGGCTACACCTTC.

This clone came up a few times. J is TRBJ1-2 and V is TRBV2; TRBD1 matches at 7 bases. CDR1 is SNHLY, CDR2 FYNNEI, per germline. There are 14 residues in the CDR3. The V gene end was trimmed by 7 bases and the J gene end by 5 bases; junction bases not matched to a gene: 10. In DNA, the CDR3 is TGTGCCAGCACAAGGGGGCAGGGGGGTTATGGCTACACCTTC. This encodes CASTRGQGGYGYTF.

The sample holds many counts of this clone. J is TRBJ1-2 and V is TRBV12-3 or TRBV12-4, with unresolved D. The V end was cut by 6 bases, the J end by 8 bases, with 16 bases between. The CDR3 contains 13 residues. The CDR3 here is CASSRPGSTGYTF. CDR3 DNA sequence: TGTGCCAGCAGCCGACCGGGATCAACAGGCTACACCTTC.